These T cell receptor beta chains were read from a single sample in a study of blood T cells in healthy people across ages. One entry per CDR3 protein, called by TCRdb with MiXCR from the 5' RACE reads. The table has 600,000 to 1,000,000 distinct CDR3 sequences, approximately 25% seen once; the top ten hold around 3.6%. These data were also filed under a second study, of T cells of mothers and their children.

The specimen was blood. The receptors originated from a boy aged 5-17 years in good health. Each CDR3 is given with its conserved first and last residue. The order of the fields is clone size, J gene, V gene, D gene, CDR3 protein, CDR3 DNA. A D gene is named only where the DNA matches it firmly. Clone sizes are given selectively: once, few, many, or a class where the clone is expanded.

>.|TRBJ1-2|TRBV4-3|.
CASSQALSYGYTF
TGCGCCAGCAGCCAAGCTTTGTCCTATGGCTACACCTTC
>few|TRBJ1-2|TRBV5-6|.
CASSLGGGPISNYGYTF
TGTGCCAGCAGCTTGGGAGGGGGACCCATCTCAAACTATGGCTACACCTTC
>.|TRBJ2-1|TRBV2|TRBD2
CASRRLAGSLKISYEQFF
TGTGCCAGCAGGCGACTAGCGGGGTCCCTCAAGATAAGCTATGAGCAATTCTTC
>.|TRBJ2-5|TRBV5-5|.
CASSSAPVETQYF
TGTGCCAGCAGCTCGGCACCAGTGGAGACCCAGTACTTC
>.|TRBJ2-3|TRBV5-1|.
CASSLAADTRYF
TGCGCCAGCAGCTTGGCGGCAGATACGCGGTATTTT
>.|TRBJ2-7|TRBV29-1|.
CSVEEHSIGSGEQYF
TGCAGCGTTGAAGAGCATTCCATTGGTTCAGGCGAGCAGTACTTC
>.|TRBJ2-2|TRBV28|.
CASSLGGSGAGELFF
TGTGCCAGCAGTTTAGGGGGCTCGGGCGCCGGGGAGCTGTTTTTT
>.|TRBJ2-1|TRBV20-1|TRBD1
CSARAWDRGVQNEQFF
TGCAGTGCTAGAGCATGGGACAGGGGGGTACAAAATGAGCAGTTCTTC
>few|TRBJ2-7|TRBV11-2|TRBD1
CASSLAGGGVEQYF
TGTGCCAGTAGCTTGGCAGGGGGCGGCGTCGAGCAGTACTTC
>.|TRBJ2-2|TRBV7-9|TRBD2
CASSWTSVSGELFF
TGTGCCAGCAGCTGGACTAGCGTAAGCGGGGAGCTGTTTTTT
>.|TRBJ2-7|TRBV7-6|TRBD2
CASSLGTSGQYEQYF
TGTGCCAGCAGCTTGGGGACTAGCGGGCAGTACGAGCAGTACTTC
>.|TRBJ2-5|TRBV20-1|TRBD1
CSAGQGAMETQYF
TGCAGTGCGGGACAGGGGGCTATGGAGACCCAGTACTTC
>.|TRBJ2-7|TRBV9|TRBD1
CASSVGGQGPFNEQYF
TGTGCCAGCAGCGTAGGCGGACAGGGACCCTTTAACGAGCAGTACTTC
>once|TRBJ2-1|TRBV29-1|.
CSVLGQEGRGNEQFF
TGCAGCGTTCTAGGACAGGAAGGTCGGGGGAATGAGCAGTTCTTC
>.|TRBJ1-5|TRBV18|.
CASSPPGRSNQPQHF
TGTGCCAGCTCACCACCGGGACGGAGCAATCAGCCCCAGCATTTT
>.|TRBJ2-7|TRBV18|.
CASSPVGGQTSSYEQYF
TGTGCCAGCTCACCGGTCGGGGGACAGACTTCTTCCTACGAGCAGTACTTC
>few|TRBJ1-4|TRBV7-2|.
CASSLGGAMSEKLFF
TGTGCCAGCAGCTTAGGGGGGGCAATGAGTGAAAAACTGTTTTTT
>few|TRBJ1-2|TRBV20-1|.
CSATDSTSYGYTF
TGCAGTGCTACCGACAGTACGAGCTATGGCTACACCTTC